This TCR beta chain was captured in a study of blood T cell repertoires in COVID-19. Looked up from germline, CDR1 is KGHSH and CDR2 is LQKENI. Deletions cut 0 bases from V and 4 bases from J, with 5 bases between. The CDR3 totals 13 residues. Adults between roughly 18 and 89 years of age took part from 20 to 25 US areas. Self-reported history from a screening survey and questionnaire set each donor's cohort. Cohort 3 recovery required two negative PCRs, clearance, or symptom resolution. Clones were read by immunoSEQ multiplex PCR, and TCRdb kept only the in-frame ones, dropping some. The repertoire holds fewer than 350,000 clones, with around 88% as singletons.

V is TRBV18 and J is TRBJ2-3; D not resolved. The sequence was obtained from a woman in her 40s who had recovered from COVID-19. Sequencing was performed on PBMCs or T cells enriched from blood (not recorded which). As DNA, the CDR3 is TGTGCCAGCTCACCACCGAGCGCAGATACGCAGTATTTT. Encoded protein: CASSPPSADTQYF. Supplemented by reference TRBV18 and TRBJ2-3, the full variable domain reads NAGVMQNPRHLVRRRGQEARLRCSPMKGHSHVYWYRQLPEEGLKFMVYLQKENIIDESGMPKERFSAEFPKEGPSILRIQQVVRGDSAAYFCASSPPSADTQYFGPGTRLTVL.